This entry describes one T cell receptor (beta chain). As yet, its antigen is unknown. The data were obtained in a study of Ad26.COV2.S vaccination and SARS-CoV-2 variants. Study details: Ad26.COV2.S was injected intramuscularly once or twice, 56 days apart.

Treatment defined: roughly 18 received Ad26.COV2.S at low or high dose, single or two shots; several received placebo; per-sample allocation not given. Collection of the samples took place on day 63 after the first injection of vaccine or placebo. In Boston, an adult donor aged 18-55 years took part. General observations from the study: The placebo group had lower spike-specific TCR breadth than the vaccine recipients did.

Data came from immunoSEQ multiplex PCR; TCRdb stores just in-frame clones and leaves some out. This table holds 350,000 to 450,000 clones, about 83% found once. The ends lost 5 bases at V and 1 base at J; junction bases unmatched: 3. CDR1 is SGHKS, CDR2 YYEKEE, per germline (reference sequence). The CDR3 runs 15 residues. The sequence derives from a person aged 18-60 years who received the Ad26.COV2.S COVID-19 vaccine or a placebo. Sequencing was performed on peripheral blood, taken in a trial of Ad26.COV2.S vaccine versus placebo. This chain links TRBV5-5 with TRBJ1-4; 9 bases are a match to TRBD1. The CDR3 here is CASRTGQGTNEKLFF. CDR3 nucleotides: TGTGCCAGCAGGACGGGACAGGGAACTAATGAAAAACTGTTTTTT.